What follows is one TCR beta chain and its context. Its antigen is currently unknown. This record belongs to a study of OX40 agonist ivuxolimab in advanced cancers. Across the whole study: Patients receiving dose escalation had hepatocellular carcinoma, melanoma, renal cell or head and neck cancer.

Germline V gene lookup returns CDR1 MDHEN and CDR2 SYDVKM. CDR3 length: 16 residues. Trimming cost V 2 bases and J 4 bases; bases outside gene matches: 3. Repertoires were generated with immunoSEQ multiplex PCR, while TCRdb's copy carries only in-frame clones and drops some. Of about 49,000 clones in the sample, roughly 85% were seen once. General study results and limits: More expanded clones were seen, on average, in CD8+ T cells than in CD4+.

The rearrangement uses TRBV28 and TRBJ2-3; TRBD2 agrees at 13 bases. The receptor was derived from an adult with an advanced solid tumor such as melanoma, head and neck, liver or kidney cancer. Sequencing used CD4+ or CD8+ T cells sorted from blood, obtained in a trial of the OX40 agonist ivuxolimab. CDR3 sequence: CASSLTSGGAPDTQYF. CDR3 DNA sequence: TGTGCCAGCAGTTTAACTAGCGGGGGGGCCCCAGATACGCAGTATTTT.